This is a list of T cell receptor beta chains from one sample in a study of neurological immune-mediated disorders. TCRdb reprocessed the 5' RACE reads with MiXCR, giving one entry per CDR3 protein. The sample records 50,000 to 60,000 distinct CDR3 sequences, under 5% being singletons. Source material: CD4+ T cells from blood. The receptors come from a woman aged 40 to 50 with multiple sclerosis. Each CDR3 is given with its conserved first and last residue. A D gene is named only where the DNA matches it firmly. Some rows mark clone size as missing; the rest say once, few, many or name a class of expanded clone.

CATSDSRTGGNTEAFF TGTGCCACCAGTGATTCCCGCACCGGGGGGAACACTGAAGCTTTCTTT TRBV24-1 . many TRBJ1-1
CAISERASGAEQYF TGTGCCATCAGTGAGCGGGCTAGCGGGGCCGAGCAGTACTTC TRBV10-3 TRBD2 . TRBJ2-7
CASGIQGPEKLFF TGCGCCAGCGGGATACAGGGCCCTGAAAAACTGTTTTTT TRBV5-1 . many TRBJ1-4
CASSLVGQYNEQFF TGCGCCAGCAGCTTGGTAGGGCAATACAATGAGCAGTTCTTC TRBV5-1 . many TRBJ2-1
CASSLGITGDYNSPLHF TGCGCCAGCAGCTTGGGAATTACAGGGGACTATAATTCACCCCTCCACTTT TRBV5-1 TRBD1 many TRBJ1-6
CASSIIGGGSVNEQFF TGTGCCAGCAGCATAATAGGGGGGGGGAGCGTGAATGAGCAGTTCTTC TRBV9 . many TRBJ2-1
CASSFWDRGEDGYTF TGTGCCAGCAGTTTTTGGGACAGGGGCGAGGATGGCTACACCTTC TRBV27 TRBD1 many TRBJ1-2
CASSEAPGTYEQYF TGTGCCAGCAGCGAGGCCCCCGGGACCTACGAGCAGTACTTC TRBV9 . many TRBJ2-7
CASSRGGEQYF TGTGCCAGCAGCCGAGGGGGCGAGCAGTACTTC TRBV7-9 . few TRBJ2-7
CASSFYATVSTAYEQYF TGTGCCAGCAGTTTCTATGCGACAGTCTCAACGGCCTACGAGCAGTACTTC TRBV12-3/TRBV12-4 . many TRBJ2-7
CSAPLRGGTGELFF TGCAGTGCCCCGCTACGGGGGGGCACCGGGGAGCTGTTTTTT TRBV20-1 TRBD2 many TRBJ2-2
CASSRTAAGRRFF TGTGCCAGCAGCCGAACTGCGGCAGGCAGGAGGTTCTTC TRBV14 . many TRBJ2-1
CASSRISNSGNTIYF TGTGCCAGCAGCCGGATCAGCAACTCTGGAAACACCATATATTTT TRBV5-5 . many TRBJ1-3
CASSLTGNSGANVLTF TGTGCCAGCTCACTGACGGGGAACTCTGGGGCCAACGTCCTGACTTTC TRBV18 . many TRBJ2-6
CSVAGGGNTDTQYF TGCAGTGTAGCGGGGGGCGGTAACACAGATACGCAGTATTTT TRBV20-1 TRBD2 many TRBJ2-3
CASSQARLAGGPDTQYF TGCGCCAGCAGCCAAGCCCGACTAGCGGGGGGGCCAGATACGCAGTATTTT TRBV4-1 TRBD2 many TRBJ2-3
CSAFAPQGWYGYTF TGCAGTGCTTTTGCCCCACAGGGGTGGTATGGCTACACCTTC TRBV20-1 TRBD1 many TRBJ1-2
CASSPKTLGANVLTF TGCGCCAGCAGCCCGAAAACCCTAGGGGCCAACGTCCTGACTTTC TRBV5-1 . many TRBJ2-6
CASSVGPTPHYEQYF TGTGCCAGCAGCGTAGGACCCACGCCGCACTACGAGCAGTACTTC TRBV9 . many TRBJ2-7
CASSFLSRRSTEAFF TGTGCCAGCAGCTTTCTCTCCCGGAGAAGCACTGAAGCTTTCTTT TRBV5-6 . many TRBJ1-1
CASSQQGTTDTQYF TGTGCCAGCAGCCAACAGGGAACGACAGATACGCAGTATTTT TRBV3-1 . many TRBJ2-3
CASSADWSTDTQYF TGCGCCAGCAGCGCCGACTGGTCCACAGATACGCAGTATTTT TRBV5-1 . many TRBJ2-3
CSVEGDSSYEQYF TGCAGCGTTGAAGGGGACAGCTCCTACGAGCAGTACTTC TRBV29-1 TRBD1 many TRBJ2-7
CASSERFGQGSSPLHF TGTGCCAGCAGTGAAAGGTTTGGACAGGGAAGTTCACCCCTCCACTTT TRBV6-1 TRBD1 many TRBJ1-6
CSARDHGRAYHNEKLFF TGCAGTGCTAGAGATCACGGCAGAGCGTACCATAATGAAAAACTGTTTTTT TRBV20-1 . many TRBJ1-4
CASSRTVTEAFF TGTGCCAGCAGCCGGACAGTCACTGAAGCTTTCTTT TRBV7-8 . many TRBJ1-1
CASNLTGDSIYGYTF TGTGCCAGCAACTTAACAGGGGATTCGATCTATGGCTACACCTTC TRBV11-2 TRBD1 many TRBJ1-2
CASFSQGMADTQYF TGCGCCAGCTTCTCCCAGGGCATGGCAGATACGCAGTATTTT TRBV5-1 . many TRBJ2-3
CASSVLLTGGVNYGYTF TGTGCCAGCAGCGTCCTGTTGACAGGGGGCGTTAACTATGGCTACACCTTC TRBV7-9 TRBD1 . TRBJ1-2
CAIKGSDTEAFF TGTGCCATCAAAGGGTCGGACACTGAAGCTTTCTTT TRBV10-3 . many TRBJ1-1
CAIGGLAGNEQYF TGTGCCATCGGCGGACTAGCGGGGAACGAGCAGTACTTC TRBV10-3 TRBD2 many TRBJ2-7
CASRLEGYEQYF TGCGCCAGCCGCCTAGAGGGCTACGAGCAGTACTTC TRBV5-1 . many TRBJ2-7
CSAGQGGSYGYTF TGCAGTGCTGGACAGGGGGGTAGCTATGGCTACACCTTC TRBV20-1 TRBD1 many TRBJ1-2
CASSPRQGARNTEAFF TGCGCCAGCAGCCCTAGACAGGGGGCGCGCAACACTGAAGCTTTCTTT TRBV5-1 TRBD1 . TRBJ1-1
CSAHDRVINIQYF TGCAGTGCCCATGACAGGGTGATAAACATTCAGTACTTC TRBV20-1 TRBD1 many TRBJ2-4
CASSSEGGQSFSGANVLTF TGCGCCAGCAGCTCAGAAGGGGGACAGAGCTTCTCTGGGGCCAACGTCCTGACTTTC TRBV5-1 TRBD1 many TRBJ2-6
CSASTPGTSSYEQYF TGCAGTGCCTCAACTCCCGGGACATCATCCTACGAGCAGTACTTC TRBV20-1 . many TRBJ2-7
CASSVALPNEQFF TGTGCCAGCAGCGTAGCGCTGCCCAATGAGCAGTTCTTC TRBV9 . many TRBJ2-1
CASSVVGLAFETQYF TGTGCCAGCAGCGTAGTTGGACTAGCTTTTGAGACCCAGTACTTC TRBV9 TRBD2 many TRBJ2-5
CASSVQAGETEAFF TGTGCCAGCAGCGTACAGGCAGGGGAGACTGAAGCTTTCTTT TRBV13 . many TRBJ1-1
CSAGQGALDTEAFF TGCAGTGCGGGACAGGGGGCGCTGGACACTGAAGCTTTCTTT TRBV20-1 TRBD1 many TRBJ1-1
CASGGRGSNTGELFF TGTGCCAGCGGTGGTAGGGGAAGCAACACCGGGGAGCTGTTTTTT TRBV7-9 . many TRBJ2-2
CSAGDYEQYF TGCAGCGCCGGGGACTACGAGCAGTACTTC TRBV29-1 . many TRBJ2-7
CSARQGTDTQYF TGCAGTGCTAGACAGGGCACAGATACGCAGTATTTT TRBV20-1 . medium-sized TRBJ2-3
CASSKGQGDEQFF TGCGCCAGCAGTAAAGGACAGGGCGATGAGCAGTTCTTC TRBV5-1 TRBD1 many TRBJ2-1
CASCRRDYNEQFF TGTGCCAGCTGCCGACGGGACTACAATGAGCAGTTCTTC TRBV2 . many TRBJ2-1
CSASPGGNTGELFF TGCAGTGCTAGCCCAGGAGGGAACACCGGGGAGCTGTTTTTT TRBV20-1 . many TRBJ2-2